This T cell receptor beta chain was profiled in a study of CD8 T cells in ankylosing spondylitis (dated by TCRdb to about 2017). For the study in its entirety: The study set out to find disease-linked TCR variants by profiling T cell receptor beta repertoires in ankylosing spondylitis patients and healthy donors. Peripheral blood was sampled, and synovial fluid was also collected from ankylosing spondylitis patients. In total, the full study cohort was made up of some 100 healthy donors and some 26 ankylosing spondylitis patients. What the authors observed across the whole study: Blood from ankylosing spondylitis patients appeared to be characterized by a TCR beta motif made up of 8 or 9 highly homologous amino acid variants. Some motif variants had previously been reported in the synovial fluid and blood of reactive arthritis patients, which suggests shared mechanisms of disease initiation. The disease-linked clones had a CD8+ phenotype and were found at relatively low frequencies in peripheral blood. Significant enrichment of the disease-linked clones was reported in matched synovial fluid samples from ankylosing spondylitis patients.

Based on the germline V gene (reference sequence), the CDR1 and CDR2 sequences are GTSNPN and SVGIG. Inclusive of the bounding cysteine and phenylalanine, the CDR3 is 14 residues long. Only CDR3 DNA is held: 42 bases, read in frame from base 1. Relative to germline, V is 4 bases shorter and J is 6 bases shorter, with 18 bases between their ends. For this clonotype: Its recognized antigen is unknown. No much larger clone exists at a distance of one base, and base qualities are not known.

TCRdb lists the instrument as Illumina HiSeq 2500. Quantitative 5'-RACE with molecular barcodes was used to prepare TCR beta libraries. In the original analysis: Disease-linked TCR variants were identified with a new computational method built on a probabilistic model of VDJ rearrangement. The raw public data were reprocessed by TCRdb itself: fastp quality trimming at Q25, MiXCR clonotype calling, in-frame beta chains only. Rows with one shared CDR3 protein collapse into an entry with the most common genes and DNA. The V and J calls come from TCRdb's annotation, not from the publication. The sample table records 340,000 or so distinct CDR3 sequences; 14% to 15% of these occur just once. About 1% of the sample is taken by the ten largest.

The V and J segments used are TRBV30 and TRBJ1-1; D gene: possibly TRBD1, on 6 matching bases. This TCR came from a male donor with ankylosing spondylitis or in good health (not recorded which). The specimen was blood, either unsorted or a sorted T cell fraction (not recorded which). The DNA reads as follows: TGTGCCTGGAAGGTTTTGGGGGGGGCCCCTGAAGCTTTCTTT. Protein translation: CAWKVLGGAPEAFF.